This T cell receptor (beta chain) was identified in a study of vaccination and CD4 T cells after COVID-19. Study-wide points: Spike mono-reactive clones accounted for 304 of the 307 vaccine-specific clones found in convalescent patients.

The Oncomine TCR Beta short-read assay sequenced DNA from cultured CD4+ T cells. TCRdb independently ran MiXCR on the PCR reads; one entry per CDR3 protein. Here the sample spans 15,000 to 20,000 distinct CDR3 sequences, just under 55% being singletons. Treatment specified: roughly 10-day PBMC culture with coronavirus spike peptide pools or control peptides (ViraFEST assay). Each well held more than 1.5 million PBMCs in IL-2 (about 10 IU/ml) medium with about 10 ug/ml peptide pools. CDR1 is SEHNR, CDR2 FQNEAQ, per germline (reference sequence). Trimming cost V 4 bases and J 3 bases; bases outside gene matches: 2. This CDR3 is built from 14 residues. Worth noting for this clonotype: The antigen remains undetermined.

The sequence derives from a human donor who had recovered from COVID-19. The chain uses TRBV7-9 and TRBJ2-3, with 9 bases lining up with TRBD1. The material sequenced was CD4+ T cells from blood, cultured in vitro. The CDR3: CASSWGQGTDTQYF. In DNA form, the CDR3 reads TGTGCCAGCAGCTGGGGACAGGGAACAGATACGCAGTATTTT.